The rows below give T cell receptor beta chains drawn from one sample of a study of cytomegalovirus exposure and HLA in healthy donors. Some clones are missing from TCRdb's copy, which holds only in-frame ones; the method was immunoSEQ multiplex PCR. The sample carries some 170,000 clones, roughly 95% recorded once. The sequenced sample was PBMCs. These receptors originate from a woman aged 18-35 years in good health and CMV-seronegative. CDR3s include the opening cysteine and the closing phenylalanine or tryptophan. D genes are given only for firm matches.

j_call,d_call,v_call,cdr3_aa
TRBJ2-4,.,TRBV4-2,CASSQAWLGKNIQYF
TRBJ2-1,TRBD2,TRBV6-5,CASRTSGVYNEQFF
TRBJ2-3,.,TRBV15,CATSRGRGRTSTDTQYF
TRBJ1-2,.,TRBV2,CASTVNYGYTF
TRBJ2-2,.,TRBV2,CASSLQGFSTGELFF
TRBJ2-5,.,TRBV19,CASGTDQLGGIETQYF
TRBJ1-3,.,TRBV7-9,CASSYGPTLAGNTIYF
TRBJ1-1,TRBD1,TRBV7-9,CASSISKDRDGTEAFF
TRBJ1-1,.,TRBV7-9,CASSLGDSRRVMNTEAFF
TRBJ2-1,.,TRBV4-3,CASSHYRESYNEQFF
TRBJ1-1,.,TRBV6-5,CASKTDGGNTEAFF
TRBJ1-6,TRBD1,TRBV13,CASSPRDRGNSPLHF
TRBJ1-5,TRBD1,TRBV7-9,CASSLTGDQPQHF
TRBJ1-2,.,TRBV14,CASSQVQAGYLNYGYTF
TRBJ1-4,.,TRBV7-8,CASSPPLDSKLFF
TRBJ2-3,TRBD2,TRBV2,CASRATSFQADTQYF
TRBJ2-5,.,TRBV12-5,CASGLGSSPPFQETQYF
TRBJ2-3,TRBD2,TRBV5-1,CASSLPSGGHSTDTQYF
TRBJ2-5,.,TRBV9,CASSVAGKETQYF